A single sample gave rise to the 31 T cell receptor beta chains below, sequenced in a study of T cells in Graves' hyperthyroidism and ophthalmopathy. The CDR3 regions of TCR beta were amplified from RNA transcripts. Primed by the HTBI set, a first-round RT-PCR was run on the TCR CDR3. TCRdb analysed the multiplex PCR reads with MiXCR anew, one entry per CDR3 protein. The sample includes around 300,000 distinct CDR3 sequences, roughly 13% seen only once; the top ten take around 32%. The sequenced sample consisted of blood. Receptors were obtained from a woman between 40 and 50 years old with Graves' ophthalmopathy.

CDR3 sequence (DNA): TGTGCCAGCACCCCCTCCCGGGTCCCTAATGAAAAACTGTTTTTT. It yields the protein CASTPSRVPNEKLFF. The V gene is TRBV11-2, the J gene TRBJ1-4; D remains ambiguous. Trimming removed 7 bases from V and 3 bases from J, with 15 bases in between. CDR3 length equals 15 residues. The germline V gene encodes CDR1 SGHAT and CDR2 FQNNGV.

This clonotype was seen at least ten times. The CDR3: CAWDSLVYGYTF. The CDR3, as DNA: TGTGCCTGGGACAGTCTCGTCTATGGCTACACCTTC. The J gene is TRBJ1-2, the V gene TRBV30; D is possibly TRBD1 (5 bases). This CDR3 has 12 residues. The germline V gene has CDR1 GTSNPN and CDR2 SVGIG (reference sequence). Trimming took 5 bases from V and 4 from J, leaving 11 bases between them.

This clonotype was counted many times. The chain employs TRBV7-9 and TRBJ1-5; D unresolved. The CDR3 loop spans 13 amino acids. V dropped 4 bases and J dropped 3 bases, with 7 bases sitting between them. Germline CDR1 reads SEHNR; CDR2 reads FQNEAQ (reference sequence). As DNA, the CDR3 is TGTGCCAGCAGCTCCGCCCTCAATCAGCCCCAGCATTTT. Its translation is CASSSALNQPQHF.

This clonotype was recorded once. Given a much more abundant clone one base away, this may be a read error. The chain carries TRBV29-1 and TRBJ1-1; 7 positions match TRBD1. Germline V gene data show CDR1 as SQVTM and CDR2 as ANQGSEA. The CDR3 runs 11 residues. The CDR3 nucleotides read TGCGGCGTTCACAGGGGCACTGAAGCTTTCTTT. As protein: CGVHRGTEAFF.

This clonotype appeared many times. The gene calls are TRBV12-3 or TRBV12-4 and TRBJ1-6, with D uncertain. The CDR3 is made up of 13 amino acids. The ends were cut back, 2 bases at V and 9 bases at J, with 8 bases in the middle. CDR3 coding DNA: TGTGCCAGCAGTTTAACGGCGGGTTCACCCCTCCACTTT. As protein: CASSLTAGSPLHF.

This clonotype has a count of ten or more. V and J are TRBV12-3 or TRBV12-4 and TRBJ1-2; no clear D gene. The CDR3 runs to 14 residues. V was trimmed by 6 bases and J by 7 bases, leaving 18 bases between them. CDR3 coding DNA: TGTGCCAGCAGCCCCCGACGGTTAGGTGGTGGCTACACCTTC. Amino acids: CASSPRRLGGGYTF.

J is TRBJ2-7 and V is TRBV6-5; tentative D call: TRBD2 (5 bases). The V gene lost 0 bases and the J gene lost 0 bases, with 12 bases spanning the gap. The length of the CDR3 is 16 residues. Germline CDR1 is MNHEY and CDR2 is SVGAGI. The CDR3 loop is CASSYSFGESSYEQYF. The DNA for the CDR3 is TGTGCCAGCAGTTACTCTTTTGGGGAGAGCTCCTACGAGCAGTACTTC.

The table lists this clonotype with many counts. This sequence joins TRBV7-2 and TRBJ2-7; 13 bases line up with TRBD2. Germline V gene lookup returns CDR1 SGHTA and CDR2 FQGNSA. V lost 5 bases to trimming and J lost 2 bases; unmatched junction nucleotides: 0. The CDR3 runs to 14 residues. CDR3 residues: CASSTSGGAYEQYF. The CDR3, as DNA: TGTGCCAGCAGCACTAGCGGGGGGGCCTACGAGCAGTACTTC.

Comment on this clonotype: This may arise from a read error, as a much more abundant clone is one base away. This sequence joins TRBV25-1 and TRBJ1-1; 8 bases line up with TRBD1. This CDR3 is 11 amino acids long. Looked up from germline, CDR1 is MGHDK and CDR2 is SYGVNS. V lost 10 bases, J lost 3 bases, and 1 base stayed unmatched. CDR3 amino acids: CATQGDTEAFF. The CDR3 DNA reads TGTGCCACACAGGGGGACACTGAAGCTTTCTTT.

This clonotype was observed at least ten times. J is TRBJ2-1 and V is TRBV11-3; TRBD1 is a possible D gene (6 bases). V gave up 4 bases and J gave up 10 bases, with 20 bases separating them. Germline CDR1 SGHNT, CDR2 YENEEA. The CDR3 consists of 15 residues. CDR3 bases: TGTGCCAGCAGCTCCAGCTCTAGGGGGACGACGGAGCAGTTCTTC. Amino acids: CASSSSSRGTTEQFF.

This sequence joins TRBV20-1 and TRBJ2-1, with 12 positions matching TRBD2. The CDR3 is made up of 15 amino acids. With 6 bases clipped from V and 4 bases from J, the junction kept 7 bases outside the gene matches. Looked up from germline, CDR1 is DFQATT and CDR2 is SNEGSKA (reference sequence). DNA of the CDR3: TGCAGTGCCGCTAGCGGGAGGGCCGGGTACAATGAGCAGTTCTTC. Translating gives CSAASGRAGYNEQFF.

Ten or more counts support this clonotype. As DNA, the CDR3 is TGTGCCAGCAGTGAAGCAAGGGGGTCTGCAGGCAAAGAGACCCAGTACTTC. This sequence encodes CASSEARGSAGKETQYF. The chain links TRBV6-1 to TRBJ2-5, with D possibly being TRBD1 (6 bases). The germline gives CDR1 MNHNS, CDR2 SASEGT. The V gene lost 0 bases and the J gene lost 3 bases, with 17 bases spanning the gap. CDR3 length: 17 residues.

This clonotype has a count of ten or more. CDR3 nucleotides: TGTGCCAGCAGCCATCTGGGAGGGGGAACTGAAGCTTTCTTT. Its protein product is CASSHLGGGTEAFF. The chain employs TRBV3-1 and TRBJ1-1, with a possible D match to TRBD1 (6 bases). The CDR3 has 14 residues. Trimming left V 3 bases short and J 5 bases short, with 13 bases between. Per germline, CDR1 LGHDT and CDR2 YNNKEL (reference sequence). Variable domain in full (rest from reference TRBV3-1 and TRBJ1-1): DTAVSQTPKYLVTQMGNDKSIKCEQNLGHDTMYWYKQDSKKFLKIMFSYNNKELIINETVPNRFSPKSPDKAHLNLHINSLELGDSAVYFCASSHLGGGTEAFFGQGTRLTVV.

A few counts support this clonotype. The chain has TRBV15 and TRBJ2-7; D remains ambiguous. V lost 0 bases to trimming and J lost 3 bases, with 6 bases between them. Looked up from germline, CDR1 is LNHNV and CDR2 is YYDKDF (reference sequence). This CDR3 is 13 amino acids long. The CDR3 protein is CATSRDPSYEQYF. The CDR3 region has the DNA TGTGCCACCAGCAGAGATCCCAGCTACGAGCAGTACTTC.

This clonotype was counted many times. The rearrangement links TRBV3-1 to TRBJ1-6; TRBD1 agrees at 12 bases. Germline trimming cut 6 bases from V and 8 bases from J; bases unmatched to any gene: 2. The CDR3 has 14 residues. CDR1 is LGHDT, CDR2 YNNKEL, per germline (reference sequence). This CDR3 is CASRGQGAYSPLHF. For the CDR3, the DNA is TGTGCCAGCAGGGGACAGGGGGCATATTCACCCCTCCACTTT.

The V call is TRBV13, the J call TRBJ2-5; 14 bases line up with TRBD2. The V gene end was trimmed by 4 bases and the J gene end by 5 bases; junction bases not matched to a gene: 9. CDR1 is PRHDT and CDR2 is FYEKMQ in the germline V gene (reference sequence). The CDR3 length is 17 residues. CDR3 region: CASSSLGLAGDRETQYF. CDR3 DNA: TGTGCCAGCAGCTCCCTGGGACTAGCGGGAGATAGGGAGACCCAGTACTTC.

This chain connects TRBV9 to TRBJ1-1, with 9 bases fitting TRBD1. Germline CDR1 and CDR2: SGDLS and YYNGEE. CDR3 length equals 13 residues. V lost 9 bases, J lost 2 bases, and 5 bases stayed unmatched. This CDR3 reads CATGGQGNTEAFF. CDR3 coding DNA: TGTGCCACCGGGGGACAGGGAAACACTGAAGCTTTCTTT.

In this sample, this clonotype turned up many times. V gene TRBV30 combines with J gene TRBJ2-5; possible D gene TRBD1, 7 bases. Germline V CDR1 and CDR2: GTSNPN, SVGIG (reference sequence). Trimming stripped 7 bases from V and 4 bases from J, with 10 bases between. This CDR3 contains 11 residues. The CDR3 protein is CASRGAETQYF. CDR3 nucleotide sequence: TGTGCCTCCAGGGGGGCAGAGACCCAGTACTTC.

This clonotype was observed at least ten times. This chain links TRBV28 with TRBJ2-6, with D possibly TRBD2 on 6 matching bases. Trimming removed 3 bases from V and 0 bases from J, with 18 bases in between. Germline V gene data show CDR1 as MDHEN and CDR2 as SYDVKM. This CDR3 has 19 amino acids. DNA for the CDR3: TGTGCCAGCAGTTTCTCCCTCGGACTAATCAACTCTGGGGCCAACGTCCTGACTTTC. The encoded protein is CASSFSLGLINSGANVLTF.

The sample holds a few counts of this clonotype. The CDR3 DNA is TGTGCCAGCAGCGTAGCGGGGATCAATTCACCCCTCCACTTT. Its protein product is CASSVAGINSPLHF. V and J are TRBV11-2 and TRBJ1-6; D ambiguous. This CDR3 region has 14 residues. Germline V gene lookup returns CDR1 SGHAT and CDR2 FQNNGV. V lost 5 bases to trimming and J lost 7 bases, with 12 bases between them.

At least ten counts were recorded for this clonotype. The rearrangement uses TRBV2 and TRBJ1-2; 8 nucleotides align to TRBD1. CDR3 length: 14 residues. From germline, CDR1 is SNHLY and CDR2 FYNNEI. After removal of 5 bases from V and 3 bases from J, the junction contained 5 bases not matched to a gene. CDR3 protein: CASSPRTGHYGYTF. The CDR3 coding sequence is TGTGCCAGCAGTCCCAGGACAGGGCACTATGGCTACACCTTC.

This clonotype was seen at least ten times. The CDR3 here is CASTMSGVFRNTEAFF. The DNA of the CDR3 is TGTGCCAGTACCATGTCAGGTGTATTTAGGAACACTGAAGCTTTCTTT. The chain has TRBV19 and TRBJ1-1, with D hard to call. The CDR3 totals 16 residues. CDR1 and CDR2 (germline): LNHDA, SQIVND (reference sequence). The V gene lost 7 bases and the J gene lost 1 base, with 19 bases spanning the gap.

This clonotype was detected many times. This rearrangement joins TRBV7-9 to TRBJ1-2; possible D gene TRBD1, 5 bases. Trimming removed 5 bases from V and 8 bases from J, with 21 bases in between. The germline V gene has CDR1 SEHNR and CDR2 FQNEAQ (reference sequence). This CDR3 comprises 15 residues. The CDR3 DNA sequence: TGTGCCAGCAGCCCGCCGGGGGACCACAGGCGGGGCTACACCTTC. It is translated as CASSPPGDHRRGYTF. The full variable domain, its missing parts supplied by reference TRBV7-9 and TRBJ1-2, is DTGVSQNPRHKITKRGQNVTFRCDPISEHNRLYWYRQTLGQGPEFLTYFQNEAQLEKSRLLSDRFSAERPKGSFSTLEIQRTEQGDSAMYLCASSPPGDHRRGYTFGSGTRLTVV.

This clonotype was detected ten times or more. The V gene is TRBV28, the J gene TRBJ2-1; 10 bases map to TRBD2. Losses at the gene ends were 5 bases for V and 8 bases for J; bases not matched to a gene: 9. The CDR3 runs to 15 residues. Germline CDR1 MDHEN, CDR2 SYDVKM. This CDR3 reads CASSTPGLASHEQFF. The CDR3 nucleotides read TGTGCCAGCAGTACGCCGGGACTAGCGTCCCATGAGCAGTTCTTC. The entire variable domain, with the rest obtained from reference TRBV28 and TRBJ2-1, is as follows: DVKVTQSSRYLVKRTGEKVFLECVQDMDHENMFWYRQDPGLGLRLIYFSYDVKMKEKGDIPEGYSVSREKKERFSLILESASTNQTSMYLCASSTPGLASHEQFFGPGTRLTVL.

The V gene is TRBV25-1, the J gene TRBJ2-4; D is possibly TRBD2 (5 bases). Germline CDR1 reads MGHDK; CDR2 reads SYGVNS. CDR3 length: 13 amino acids. V was clipped by 4 bases and J by 8 bases, with 12 bases between them. The CDR3 nucleotides read TGTGCCAGCAGTGCGGCCGGGCGGGACATTCAGTACTTC. Protein sequence: CASSAAGRDIQYF.

This clonotype was detected ten times or more. The chain joins TRBV28 to TRBJ1-4; D gene uncertain. V was shortened by 1 base and J by 7 bases, with 13 bases between the two germline ends. The V gene's germline CDR1 is MDHEN and CDR2 SYDVKM. The CDR3 is made up of 15 amino acids. This CDR3 is CASSLLIEGGEKLFF. The CDR3 bases are TGTGCCAGCAGTTTATTAATTGAGGGTGGTGAAAAACTGTTTTTT.

The chain carries TRBV5-6 and TRBJ1-6; possibly TRBD1 for D (5 bases). Germline assignment: CDR1 SGHDT and CDR2 YYEEEE. V was shortened by 0 bases and J by 7 bases, with 11 bases between the two germline ends. This CDR3 is built from 15 residues. Here the CDR3 reads CASSLDRFENSPLHF. The DNA of the CDR3 is TGTGCCAGCAGCTTGGACAGGTTCGAGAATTCACCCCTCCACTTT.

The chain employs TRBV5-1 and TRBJ2-7; no reliable D call. Trimming stripped 0 bases from V and 3 bases from J, with 10 bases between. Germline V gene lookup returns CDR1 SGHRS and CDR2 YFSETQ. The length of the CDR3 is 14 residues. CDR3 bases: TGCGCCAGCAGCTTGGATAGGTGGGACTACGAGCAGTACTTC. Translated, it gives CASSLDRWDYEQYF.

DNA of the CDR3: TGTGCCAGCAGCACCCGAGCGGGAGAATTCACAGATACGCAGTATTTT. It yields the protein CASSTRAGEFTDTQYF. The chain combines TRBV9 with TRBJ2-3; 8 bases map to TRBD2. The CDR3 consists of 16 residues. J lost 2 bases, V lost 4 bases, and 9 bases had no gene match. Germline V gene lookup returns CDR1 SGDLS and CDR2 YYNGEE.

There are many counts of this clonotype. J is TRBJ1-2 and V is TRBV18; D gene unclear. The V end was cut by 1 base, the J end by 5 bases, with 8 bases between. The CDR3 contains 13 residues. CDR1 is KGHSH and CDR2 is LQKENI in the germline V gene. Here the CDR3 reads CASSPQTDYGYTF. The CDR3 coding sequence is TGTGCCAGCTCACCACAGACGGATTATGGCTACACCTTC.

This rearrangement joins TRBV24-1 to TRBJ1-5; D is possibly TRBD1 (6 bases). From germline, CDR1 is KGHDR and CDR2 SFDVKD. V was shortened by 4 bases and J by 6 bases, with 15 bases between the two germline ends. This CDR3 comprises 15 residues. Written as DNA, the CDR3 is TGTGCCACCAGTGAGCCAGGGGATCGAGGTCAGCCCCAGCATTTT. It encodes CATSEPGDRGQPQHF.